This T cell receptor (beta chain) was identified during a study of T cell clonality in common variable immunodeficiency. Measured with immunoSEQ multiplex PCR; TCRdb has only the in-frame clones, and not every one. The sample holds approximately 38,000 clones, and no clone turns up only once. This clone was seen repeatedly, ten times or more. The antigen is not known. Read coverage stops 3 residues before the CDR3 terminus; the germline J gene supplies the remainder. Findings and limits, study-wide: Fewer deletions and N-nucleotide insertions were reportedly seen in common variable immunodeficiency TCR beta sequences. Patient heterogeneity in the CVID cohort limited correlations between repertoire features and clinical complications. What drives increased CVID clonality needs T cell subpopulation sequencing.

The CDR3 length is 14 residues. Germline V CDR1 and CDR2: DFQATT, SNEGSKA (reference sequence). Trimming shortened V by 5 bases and J by 5 bases, and 15 bases separated the two germline ends. CVID subjects had received replacement immunoglobulin for at least one year. This chain uses TRBV20-1 with TRBJ1-4; a weak D match, TRBD1 (5 bases). Sample: peripheral blood mononuclear cells. This clonotype was obtained from a human donor with common variable immunodeficiency. CDR3 residues: CSAEVEGPNEKLFF. The DNA read from the CDR3 is TGCAGTGCTGAGGTTGAGGGGCCGAATGAAAAA.